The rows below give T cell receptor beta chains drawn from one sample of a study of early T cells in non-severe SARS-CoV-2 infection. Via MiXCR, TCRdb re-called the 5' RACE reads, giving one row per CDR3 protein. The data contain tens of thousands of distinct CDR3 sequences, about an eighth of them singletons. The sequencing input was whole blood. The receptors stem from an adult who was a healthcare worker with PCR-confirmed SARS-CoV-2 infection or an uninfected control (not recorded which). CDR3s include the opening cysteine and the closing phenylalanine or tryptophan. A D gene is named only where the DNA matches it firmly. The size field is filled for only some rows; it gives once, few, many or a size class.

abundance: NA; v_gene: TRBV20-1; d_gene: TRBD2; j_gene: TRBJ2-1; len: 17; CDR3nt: TGCAGTGCTAGTGCGGGATTAGCGGGGGGGCAATATAATGAGCAGTTCTTC; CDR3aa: CSASAGLAGGQYNEQFF
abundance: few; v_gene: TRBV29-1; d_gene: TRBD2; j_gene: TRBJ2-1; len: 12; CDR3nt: TGCAGCGCGGGACTAGCGCACAATGAGCAGTTCTTC; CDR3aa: CSAGLAHNEQFF
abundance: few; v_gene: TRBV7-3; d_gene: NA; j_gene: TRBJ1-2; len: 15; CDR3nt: TGTGCCAGCAGCTTATTCGTGGGGCGAAACTATGGCTACACCTTC; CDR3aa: CASSLFVGRNYGYTF
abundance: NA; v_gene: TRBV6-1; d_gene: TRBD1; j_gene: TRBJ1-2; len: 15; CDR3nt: TGTGCCAGCAGTGAAGTGTCAACAGGGGGCTATGGCTACACCTTC; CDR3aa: CASSEVSTGGYGYTF
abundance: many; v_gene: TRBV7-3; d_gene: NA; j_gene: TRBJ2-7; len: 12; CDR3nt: TGTGCCAGCAGCCCAGGGGCCGGCGAGCAGTACTTC; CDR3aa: CASSPGAGEQYF
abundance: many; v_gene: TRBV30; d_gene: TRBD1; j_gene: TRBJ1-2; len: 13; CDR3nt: TGTGCCTGGAGTGGACAGGGGGTTGGAGGCTACACCTTC; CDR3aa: CAWSGQGVGGYTF
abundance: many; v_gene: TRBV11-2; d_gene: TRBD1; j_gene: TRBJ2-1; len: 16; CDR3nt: TGTGCCAGCAGCTCCCGGACAGGACGACCCTACAATGAGCAGTTCTTC; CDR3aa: CASSSRTGRPYNEQFF
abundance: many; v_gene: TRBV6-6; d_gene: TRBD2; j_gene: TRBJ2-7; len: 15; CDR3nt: TGTGCCAGCAGTGGGGGACTAGCGGGAGGCTACGAGCAGTACTTC; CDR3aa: CASSGGLAGGYEQYF
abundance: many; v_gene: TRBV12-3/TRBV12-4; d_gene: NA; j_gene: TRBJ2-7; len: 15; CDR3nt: TGTGCCAGCACCTCACGGGGAGGGGGGTCCTACGAGCAGTACTTC; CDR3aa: CASTSRGGGSYEQYF
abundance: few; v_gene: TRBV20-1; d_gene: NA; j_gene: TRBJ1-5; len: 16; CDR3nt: TGCAGTGCTATCGGCAACAGGGTCGGATCGAATCAGCCCCAGCATTTT; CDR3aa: CSAIGNRVGSNQPQHF
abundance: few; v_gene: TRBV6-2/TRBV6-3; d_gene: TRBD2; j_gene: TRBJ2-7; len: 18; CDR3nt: TGTGCCAGCAGACCTATCCGGGCTAGCGGGTCTAGCTCCTACGAGCAGTACTTC; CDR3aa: CASRPIRASGSSSYEQYF
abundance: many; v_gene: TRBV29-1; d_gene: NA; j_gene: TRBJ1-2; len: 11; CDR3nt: TGCAGCGTCGGGACGGCGGGGGGCTACACCTTC; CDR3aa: CSVGTAGGYTF
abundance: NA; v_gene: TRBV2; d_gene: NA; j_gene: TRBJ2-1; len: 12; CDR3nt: TGTGCCAGCAGTGAATCCGGGACCGACGGGTTCTTC; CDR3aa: CASSESGTDGFF
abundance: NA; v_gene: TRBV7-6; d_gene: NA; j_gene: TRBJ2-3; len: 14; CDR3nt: TGTGCCAGCAGCTTAACGTATGGCACAGATACGCAGTATTTT; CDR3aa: CASSLTYGTDTQYF
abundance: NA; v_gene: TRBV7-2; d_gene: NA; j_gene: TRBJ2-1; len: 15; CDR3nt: TGTGCCAGCAGCTTAGAGGCCCAGGGGTCGAATGAGCAGTTCTTC; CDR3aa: CASSLEAQGSNEQFF
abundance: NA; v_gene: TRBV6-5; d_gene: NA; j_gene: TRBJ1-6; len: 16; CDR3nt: TGTGCCAGCAGTTACTCGAGGTCAGGGCTGGGTTCACCCCTCCACTTT; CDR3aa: CASSYSRSGLGSPLHF
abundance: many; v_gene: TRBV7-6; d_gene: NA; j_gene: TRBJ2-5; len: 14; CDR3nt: TGTGCCAGCAGCTTAGCGCTCGGCGGAGAGACCCAGTACTTC; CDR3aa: CASSLALGGETQYF
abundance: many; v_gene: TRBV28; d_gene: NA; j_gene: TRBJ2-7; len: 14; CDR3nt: TGTGCCAGCAGCCCCTTGGGGGAGACCTACGAGCAGTACTTC; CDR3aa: CASSPLGETYEQYF
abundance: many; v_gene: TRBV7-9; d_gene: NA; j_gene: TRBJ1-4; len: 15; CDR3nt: TGTGCCAGCAGCTTAGGGGCAGGGGTTAATGAAAAACTGTTTTTT; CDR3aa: CASSLGAGVNEKLFF
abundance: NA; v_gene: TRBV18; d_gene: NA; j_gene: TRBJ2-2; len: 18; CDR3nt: TGTGCCAGCTCACCACGGGGCAGCCTAGACTCGAACACCGGGGAGCTGTTTTTT; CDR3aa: CASSPRGSLDSNTGELFF
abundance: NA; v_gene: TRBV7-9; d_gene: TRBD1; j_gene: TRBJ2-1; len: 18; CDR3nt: TGTGCCAGCAGCTCAGCAGGGAATTACAGGGGGCCCTACAATGAGCAGTTCTTC; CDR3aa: CASSSAGNYRGPYNEQFF
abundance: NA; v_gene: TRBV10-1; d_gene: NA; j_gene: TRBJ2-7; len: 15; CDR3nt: TGCGCCAGCAGTGAGTCGGGTCAGGGATTCTACGAGCAGTACTTC; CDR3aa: CASSESGQGFYEQYF
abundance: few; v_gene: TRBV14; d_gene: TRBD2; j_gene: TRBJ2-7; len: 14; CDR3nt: TGTGCCAGCAGCCTCACTAGCGGTACCTACGAGCAGTACTTC; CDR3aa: CASSLTSGTYEQYF
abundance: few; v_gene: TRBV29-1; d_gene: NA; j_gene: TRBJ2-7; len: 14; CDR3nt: TGCAGCGTTGGCCGGGACACCCATGCCTACGAGCAGTACTTC; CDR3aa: CSVGRDTHAYEQYF
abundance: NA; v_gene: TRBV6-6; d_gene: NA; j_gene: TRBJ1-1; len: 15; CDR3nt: TGTGCCAGCAGTTACCCCTCGGACAGTCAGACTGAAGCTTTCTTT; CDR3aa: CASSYPSDSQTEAFF
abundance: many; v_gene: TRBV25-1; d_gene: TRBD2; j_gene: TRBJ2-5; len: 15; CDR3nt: TGTGCCAGCAGTGAATTCACGGGAGGACGGGAGACCCAGTACTTC; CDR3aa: CASSEFTGGRETQYF
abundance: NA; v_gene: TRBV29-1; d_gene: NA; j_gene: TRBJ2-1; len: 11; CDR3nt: TGCAGCGTTCAAGCTTACAATGAGCAGTTCTTC; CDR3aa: CSVQAYNEQFF
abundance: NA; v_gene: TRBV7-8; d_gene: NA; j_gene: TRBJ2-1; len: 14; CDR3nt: TGTGCCAGCAGAAGGCAGGGTGCGGAGAATGAGCAGTTCTTC; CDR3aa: CASRRQGAENEQFF
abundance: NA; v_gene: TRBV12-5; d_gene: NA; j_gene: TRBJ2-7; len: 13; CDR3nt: TGTGCTAGTGGTACCCAACGGATTTACGAGCAGTACTTC; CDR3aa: CASGTQRIYEQYF
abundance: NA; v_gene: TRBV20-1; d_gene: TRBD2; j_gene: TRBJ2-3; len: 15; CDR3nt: TGCAGTGCTAGTTCCCCTAGCGGGCGCACAGATACGCAGTATTTT; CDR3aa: CSASSPSGRTDTQYF
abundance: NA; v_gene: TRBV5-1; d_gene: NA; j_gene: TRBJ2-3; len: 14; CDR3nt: TGCGCCAGCAGGGTTGGAGAAAACACAGATACGCAGTATTTT; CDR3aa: CASRVGENTDTQYF
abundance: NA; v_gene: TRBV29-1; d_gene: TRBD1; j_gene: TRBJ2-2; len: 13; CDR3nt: TGCAGCGTGGAACAGGGGGCGGCCGGGGAGCTGTTTTTT; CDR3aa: CSVEQGAAGELFF
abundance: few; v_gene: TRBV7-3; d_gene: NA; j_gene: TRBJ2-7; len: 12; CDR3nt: TGTGCCAGCAGCGTCTCCTCCTACGAGCAGTACTTC; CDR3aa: CASSVSSYEQYF
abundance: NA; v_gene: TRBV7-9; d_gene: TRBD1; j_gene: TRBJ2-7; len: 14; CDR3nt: TGTGCCAGCAGCTTAGGGACAGGGACCCAAGAGCAGTACTTC; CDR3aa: CASSLGTGTQEQYF
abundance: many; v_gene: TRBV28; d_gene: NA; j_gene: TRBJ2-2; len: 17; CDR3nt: TGTGCCAGCTCCTTACTCAGGGCAGGGAAGGGAGACGGGGAGCTGTTTTTT; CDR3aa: CASSLLRAGKGDGELFF
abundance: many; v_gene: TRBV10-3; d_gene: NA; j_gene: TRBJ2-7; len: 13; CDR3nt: TGTGCCATCAGTGAGTCTACAGCCTACGAGCAGTACTTC; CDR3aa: CAISESTAYEQYF
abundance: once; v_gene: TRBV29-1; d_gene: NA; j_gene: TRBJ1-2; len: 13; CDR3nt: TGCAGCGTTCAAGGGCCAGCTAACTATGGCTACACCTTC; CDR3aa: CSVQGPANYGYTF
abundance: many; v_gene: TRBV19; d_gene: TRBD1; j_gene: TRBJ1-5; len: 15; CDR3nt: TGTGCCAGTAGTTTTACAGGGGCCGTCAATCAGCCCCAGCATTTT; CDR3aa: CASSFTGAVNQPQHF
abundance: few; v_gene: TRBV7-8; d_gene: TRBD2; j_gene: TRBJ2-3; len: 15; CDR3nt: TGTGCCAGCAGCCCGACGGGGGGGAGCACAGATACGCAGTATTTT; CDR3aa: CASSPTGGSTDTQYF
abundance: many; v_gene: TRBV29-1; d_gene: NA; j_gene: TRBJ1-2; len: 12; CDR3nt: TGCAGCGTTGGGACATCGGGTTCTGGCTACACCTTC; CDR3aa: CSVGTSGSGYTF
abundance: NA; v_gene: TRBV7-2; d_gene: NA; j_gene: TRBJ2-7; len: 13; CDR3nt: TGTGCCAGCAACGCCGGGCCATTCTACGAGCAGTACTTC; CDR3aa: CASNAGPFYEQYF
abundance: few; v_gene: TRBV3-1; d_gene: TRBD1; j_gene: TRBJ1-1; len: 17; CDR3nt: TGTGCCAGCAGCCAAGGGGACAGGATGGTGGGTCGGACTGAAGCTTTCTTT; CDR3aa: CASSQGDRMVGRTEAFF
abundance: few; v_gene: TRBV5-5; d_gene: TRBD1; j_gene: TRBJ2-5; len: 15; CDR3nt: TGTGCCAGCAGCAACAGGGGTTCAGATGGAGAGACCCAGTACTTC; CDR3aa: CASSNRGSDGETQYF
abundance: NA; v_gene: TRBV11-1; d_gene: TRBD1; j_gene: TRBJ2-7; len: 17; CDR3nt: TGTGCCAGCAGCCTGCCAAGCGGGACAGGGTTATCCTACGAGCAGTACTTC; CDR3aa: CASSLPSGTGLSYEQYF
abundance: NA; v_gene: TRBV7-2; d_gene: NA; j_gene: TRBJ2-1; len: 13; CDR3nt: TGTGCCAGCACCCTAGGGACTTACAATGAGCAGTTCTTC; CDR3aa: CASTLGTYNEQFF
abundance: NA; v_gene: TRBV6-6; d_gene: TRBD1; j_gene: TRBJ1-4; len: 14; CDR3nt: TGTGCCAGCAGTCCGGGACAGTTATATGAAAAACTGTTTTTT; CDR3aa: CASSPGQLYEKLFF
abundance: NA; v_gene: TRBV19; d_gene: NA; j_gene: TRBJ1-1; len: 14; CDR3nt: TGTGCCAGTAGCCCGGACCGATCGGGGACTGAAGCTTTCTTT; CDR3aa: CASSPDRSGTEAFF
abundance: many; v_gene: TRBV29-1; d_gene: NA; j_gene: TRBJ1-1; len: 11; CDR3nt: TGCAGCGTCGGGAGGGGGTTTGAAGCTTTCTTT; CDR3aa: CSVGRGFEAFF
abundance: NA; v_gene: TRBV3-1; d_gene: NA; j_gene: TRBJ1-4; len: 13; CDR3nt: TGTGCCAGCAGCCAAGGTCCTAATGAAAAACTGTTTTTT; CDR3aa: CASSQGPNEKLFF
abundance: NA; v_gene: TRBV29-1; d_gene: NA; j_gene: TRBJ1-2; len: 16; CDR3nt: TGCAGCGTTGAAGATTTGGGCAGGCCGGGACGGTATGGCTACACCTTC; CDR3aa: CSVEDLGRPGRYGYTF
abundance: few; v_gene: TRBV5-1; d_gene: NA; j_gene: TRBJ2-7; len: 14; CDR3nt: TGCGCCAGCAGCTCACCGGGCTGGGGGCTCGAGCAGTACTTC; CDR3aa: CASSSPGWGLEQYF
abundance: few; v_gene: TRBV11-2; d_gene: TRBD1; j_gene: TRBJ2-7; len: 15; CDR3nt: TGTGCCAGCAGCTCCCGAGGGACAGCCGACCACGAGCAGTACTTC; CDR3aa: CASSSRGTADHEQYF
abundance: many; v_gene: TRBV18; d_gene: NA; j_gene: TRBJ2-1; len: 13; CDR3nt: TGTGCCAGCTCACCACCCTCCTACAATGAGCAGTTCTTC; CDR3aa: CASSPPSYNEQFF
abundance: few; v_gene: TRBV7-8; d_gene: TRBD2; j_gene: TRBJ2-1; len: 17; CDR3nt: TGTGCCAGCAGCTCTCTTCGCTATAGCGGGTGGAACAATGAGCAGTTCTTC; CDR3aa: CASSSLRYSGWNNEQFF
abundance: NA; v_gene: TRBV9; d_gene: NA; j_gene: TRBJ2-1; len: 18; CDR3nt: TGTGCCAGCAGCGTACCTGTGACTGGGGGGCCCCACCTCAATGAGCAGTTCTTC; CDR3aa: CASSVPVTGGPHLNEQFF
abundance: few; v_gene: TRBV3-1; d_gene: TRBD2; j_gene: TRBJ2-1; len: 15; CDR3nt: TGTGCCAGCAGCCAAGATAGCGGGGGCTACAATGAGCAGTTCTTC; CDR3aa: CASSQDSGGYNEQFF
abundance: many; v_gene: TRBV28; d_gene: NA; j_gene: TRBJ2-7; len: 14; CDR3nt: TGTGCCAGCAGTTCCCTTCTAGCTCTAGACGAGCAGTACTTC; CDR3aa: CASSSLLALDEQYF
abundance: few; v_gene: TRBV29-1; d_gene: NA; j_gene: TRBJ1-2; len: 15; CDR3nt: TGCAGCGTTGAGGGAACGATGGACAGTCTCTATGGCTACACCTTC; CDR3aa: CSVEGTMDSLYGYTF
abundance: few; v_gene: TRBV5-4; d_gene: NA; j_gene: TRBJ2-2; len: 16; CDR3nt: TGTGCCAGCAGCTTGGAAGGGGGAGTTAACACCGGGGAGCTGTTTTTT; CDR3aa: CASSLEGGVNTGELFF